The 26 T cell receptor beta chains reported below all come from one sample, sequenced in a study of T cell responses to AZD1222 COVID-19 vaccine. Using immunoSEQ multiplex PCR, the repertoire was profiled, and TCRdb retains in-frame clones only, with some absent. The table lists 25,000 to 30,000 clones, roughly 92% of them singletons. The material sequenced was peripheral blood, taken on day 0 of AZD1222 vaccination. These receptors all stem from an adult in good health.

CDR3 DNA sequence: TGTGCCAGCAGCTTCAGGGACAAAGTCTATGAGCAGTTCTTC. This sequence encodes CASSFRDKVYEQFF. The chain recombines TRBV7-2 with TRBJ2-1; the D gene is possibly TRBD1 (6 bases). Germline lookup yields CDR1 SGHTA and CDR2 FQGNSA. The CDR3 length is 14 residues. Trimming removed 3 bases from V and 8 bases from J, with 14 bases in between.

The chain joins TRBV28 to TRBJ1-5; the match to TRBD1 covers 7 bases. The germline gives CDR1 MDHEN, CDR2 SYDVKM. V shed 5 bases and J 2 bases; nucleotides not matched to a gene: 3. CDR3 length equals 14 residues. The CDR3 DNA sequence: TGTGCCAGCAGTCCTCAGGGGGGCAATCAGCCCCAGCATTTT. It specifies CASSPQGGNQPQHF.

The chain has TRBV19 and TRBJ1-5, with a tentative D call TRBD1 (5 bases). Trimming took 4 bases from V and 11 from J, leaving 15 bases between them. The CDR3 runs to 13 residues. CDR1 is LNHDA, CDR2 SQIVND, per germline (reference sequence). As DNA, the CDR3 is TGTGCCAGTAGTAATCAGGGTCAATCGGCCCAGCATTTT. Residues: CASSNQGQSAQHF.

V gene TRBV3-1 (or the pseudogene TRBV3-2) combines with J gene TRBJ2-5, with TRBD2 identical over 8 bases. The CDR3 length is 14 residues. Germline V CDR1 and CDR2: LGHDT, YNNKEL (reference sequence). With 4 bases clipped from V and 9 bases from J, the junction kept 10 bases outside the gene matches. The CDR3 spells CASSPWAPRGAQYF. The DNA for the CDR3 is TGTGCCAGCAGCCCCTGGGCCCCGCGGGGGGCCCAGTACTTC.

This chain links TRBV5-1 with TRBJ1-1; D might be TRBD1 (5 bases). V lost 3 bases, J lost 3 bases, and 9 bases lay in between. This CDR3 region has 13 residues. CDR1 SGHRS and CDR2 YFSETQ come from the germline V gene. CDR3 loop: CASSYLGDTEAFF. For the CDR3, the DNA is TGCGCCAGCAGCTACCTAGGGGACACTGAAGCTTTCTTT.

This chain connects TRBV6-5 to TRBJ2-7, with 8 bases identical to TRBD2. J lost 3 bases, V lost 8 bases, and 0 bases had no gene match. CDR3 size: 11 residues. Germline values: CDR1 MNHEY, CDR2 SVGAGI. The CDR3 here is CASAGGYEQYF. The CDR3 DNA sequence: TGTGCCAGCGCGGGAGGCTACGAGCAGTACTTC.

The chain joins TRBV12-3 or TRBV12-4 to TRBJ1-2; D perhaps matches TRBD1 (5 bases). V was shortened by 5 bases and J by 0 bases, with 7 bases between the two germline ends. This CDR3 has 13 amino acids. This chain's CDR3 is CASSRGPNYGYTF. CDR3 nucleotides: TGTGCCAGCAGTCGGGGACCTAACTATGGCTACACCTTC.

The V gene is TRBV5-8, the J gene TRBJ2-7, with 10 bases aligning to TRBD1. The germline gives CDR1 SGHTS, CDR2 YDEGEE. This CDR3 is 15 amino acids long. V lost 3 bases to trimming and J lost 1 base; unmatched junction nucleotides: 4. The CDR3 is CASSSGTGVSYEQYF. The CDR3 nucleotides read TGTGCCAGCAGCTCCGGGACAGGGGTATCCTACGAGCAGTACTTC.

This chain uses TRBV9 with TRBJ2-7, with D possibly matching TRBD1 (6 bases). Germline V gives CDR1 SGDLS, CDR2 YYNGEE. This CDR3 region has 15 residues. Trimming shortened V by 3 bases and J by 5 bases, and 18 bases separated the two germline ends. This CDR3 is CASSALTGSMDEQYF. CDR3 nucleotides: TGTGCCAGCAGCGCCCTGACAGGCTCCATGGACGAGCAGTACTTC. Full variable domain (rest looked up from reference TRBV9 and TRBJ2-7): DSGVTQTPKHLITATGQRVTLRCSPRSGDLSVYWYQQSLDQGLQFLIQYYNGEERAKGNILERFSAQQFPDLHSELNLSSLELGDSALYFCASSALTGSMDEQYFGPGTRLTVT.

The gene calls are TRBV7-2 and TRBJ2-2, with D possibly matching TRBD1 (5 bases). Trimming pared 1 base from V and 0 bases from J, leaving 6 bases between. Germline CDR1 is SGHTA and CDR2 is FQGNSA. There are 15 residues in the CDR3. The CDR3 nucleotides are TGTGCCAGCAGCTTAGAGACAGCGAACACCGGGGAGCTGTTTTTT. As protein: CASSLETANTGELFF.

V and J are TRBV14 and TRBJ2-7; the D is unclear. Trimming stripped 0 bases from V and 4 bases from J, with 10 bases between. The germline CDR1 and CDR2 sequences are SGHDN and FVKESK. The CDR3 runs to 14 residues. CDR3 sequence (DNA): TGTGCCAGCAGCCAAGATCAGGTCTCGTACGAGCAGTACTTC. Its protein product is CASSQDQVSYEQYF.

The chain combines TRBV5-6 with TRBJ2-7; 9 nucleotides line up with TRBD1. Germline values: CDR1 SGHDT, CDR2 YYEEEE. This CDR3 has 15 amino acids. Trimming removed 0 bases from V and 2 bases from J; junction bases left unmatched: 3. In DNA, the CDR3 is TGTGCCAGCAGCTTGGGGGGGACAGGGACCTACGAGCAGTACTTC. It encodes CASSLGGTGTYEQYF.

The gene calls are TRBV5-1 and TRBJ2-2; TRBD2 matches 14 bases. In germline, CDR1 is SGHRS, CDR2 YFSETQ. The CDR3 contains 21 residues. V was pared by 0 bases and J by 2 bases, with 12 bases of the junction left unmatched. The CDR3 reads CASSLARTSGGSRPNTGELFF. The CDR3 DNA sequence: TGCGCCAGCAGCTTGGCCCGGACTAGCGGGGGGTCAAGACCAAACACCGGGGAGCTGTTTTTT.

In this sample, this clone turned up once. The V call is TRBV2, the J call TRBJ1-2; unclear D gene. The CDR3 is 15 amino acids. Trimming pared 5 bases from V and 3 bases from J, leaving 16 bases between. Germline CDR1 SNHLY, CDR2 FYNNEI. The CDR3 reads CASSTLEGRDYGYTF. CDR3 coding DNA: TGTGCCAGCAGTACCCTCGAAGGCAGAGACTATGGCTACACCTTC. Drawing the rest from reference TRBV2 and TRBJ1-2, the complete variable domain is EPEVTQTPSHQVTQMGQEVILRCVPISNHLYFYWYRQILGQKVEFLVSFYNNEISEKSEIFDDQFSVERPDGSNFTLKIRSTKLEDSAMYFCASSTLEGRDYGYTFGSGTRLTVV.

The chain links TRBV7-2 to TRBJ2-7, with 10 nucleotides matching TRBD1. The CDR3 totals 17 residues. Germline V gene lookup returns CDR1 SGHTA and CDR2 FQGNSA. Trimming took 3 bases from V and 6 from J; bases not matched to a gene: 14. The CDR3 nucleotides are TGTGCCAGCAGCTTTCGACAGGGGGCGTTTCGTCTTGGCGAGCAGTACTTC. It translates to CASSFRQGAFRLGEQYF.

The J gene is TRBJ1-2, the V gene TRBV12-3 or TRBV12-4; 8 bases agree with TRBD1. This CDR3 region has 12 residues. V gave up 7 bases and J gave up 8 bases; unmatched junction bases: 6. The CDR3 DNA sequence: TGTGCCAGCACCATGACAGGGGAAGGCTACACCTTC. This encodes CASTMTGEGYTF.

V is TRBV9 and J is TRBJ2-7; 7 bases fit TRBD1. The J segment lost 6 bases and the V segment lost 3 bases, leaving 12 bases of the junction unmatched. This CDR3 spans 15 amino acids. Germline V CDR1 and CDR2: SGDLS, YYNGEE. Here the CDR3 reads CASSGRQGTWAEQYF. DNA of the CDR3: TGTGCCAGCAGCGGCCGACAGGGAACATGGGCCGAGCAGTACTTC.

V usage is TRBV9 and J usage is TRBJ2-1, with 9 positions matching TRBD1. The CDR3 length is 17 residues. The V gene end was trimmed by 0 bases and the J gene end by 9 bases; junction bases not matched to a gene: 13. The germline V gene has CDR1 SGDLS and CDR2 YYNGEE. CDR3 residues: CASSVAYWTGDKSEQFF. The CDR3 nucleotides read TGTGCCAGCAGCGTAGCGTATTGGACAGGGGATAAGAGTGAGCAGTTCTTC.

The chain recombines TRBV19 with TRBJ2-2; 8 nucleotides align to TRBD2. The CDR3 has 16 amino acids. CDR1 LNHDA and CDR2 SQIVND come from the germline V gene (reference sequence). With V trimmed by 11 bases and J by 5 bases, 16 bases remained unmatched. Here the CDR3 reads CASSRSGRMWTGELFF. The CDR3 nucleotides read TGTGCCTCCTCCCGCAGCGGGAGAATGTGGACCGGGGAGCTGTTTTTT.

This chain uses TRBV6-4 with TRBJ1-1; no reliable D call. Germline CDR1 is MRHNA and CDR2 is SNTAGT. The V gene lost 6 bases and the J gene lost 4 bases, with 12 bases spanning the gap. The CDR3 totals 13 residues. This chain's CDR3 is CASREGPSTEAFF. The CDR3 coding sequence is TGTGCCAGCAGGGAAGGGCCGTCCACTGAAGCTTTCTTT.

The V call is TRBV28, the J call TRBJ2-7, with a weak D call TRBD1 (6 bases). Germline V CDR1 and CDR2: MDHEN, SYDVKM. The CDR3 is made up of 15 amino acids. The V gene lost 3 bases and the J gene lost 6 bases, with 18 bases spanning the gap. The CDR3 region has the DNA TGTGCCAGCAGTTTCACTGGCAGGGGAAAAGGCGAGCAGTACTTC. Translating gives CASSFTGRGKGEQYF.

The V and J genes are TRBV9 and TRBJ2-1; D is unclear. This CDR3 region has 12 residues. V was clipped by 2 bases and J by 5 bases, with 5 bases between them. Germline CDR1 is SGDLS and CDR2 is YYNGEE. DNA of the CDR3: TGTGCCAGCAGCGTTTTCAACAATGAGCAGTTCTTC. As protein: CASSVFNNEQFF.

Here the CDR3 DNA reads TGCAGCGTTGAAGTCAATGGGGTCATGAACACTGAAGCTTTCTTT. Protein: CSVEVNGVMNTEAFF. The chain combines TRBV29-1 with TRBJ1-1; D is uncertain. CDR1 and CDR2 (germline): SQVTM, ANQGSEA. The V gene lost 1 base and the J gene lost 0 bases, with 12 bases spanning the gap. The CDR3 consists of 15 residues.

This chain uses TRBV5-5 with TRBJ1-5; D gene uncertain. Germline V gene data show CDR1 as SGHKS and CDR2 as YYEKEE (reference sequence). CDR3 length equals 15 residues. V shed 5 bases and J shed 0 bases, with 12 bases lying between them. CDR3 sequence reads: CASRGGVSSNQPQHF. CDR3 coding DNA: TGTGCCAGCAGAGGCGGGGTCAGTAGCAATCAGCCCCAGCATTTT.

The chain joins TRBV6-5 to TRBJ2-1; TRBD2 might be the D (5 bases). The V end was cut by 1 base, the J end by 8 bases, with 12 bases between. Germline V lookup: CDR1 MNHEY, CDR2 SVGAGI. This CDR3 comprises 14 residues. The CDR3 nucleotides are TGTGCCAGCAGTTACTATGCTAGCTTCGATGAGCAGTTCTTC. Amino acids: CASSYYASFDEQFF.

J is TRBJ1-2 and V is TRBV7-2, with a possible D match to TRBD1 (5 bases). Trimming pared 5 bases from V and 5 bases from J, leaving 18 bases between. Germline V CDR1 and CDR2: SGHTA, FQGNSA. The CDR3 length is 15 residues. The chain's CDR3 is CASSQNGAGRYGYTF. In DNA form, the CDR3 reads TGTGCCAGCAGCCAAAACGGAGCAGGGAGGTATGGCTACACCTTC.